The source of this TCR beta chain is a study of T cells after posttransplantation cyclophosphamide. Study-wide results and caveats: After PTCy, TRB diversity resembled that of CNI/methotrexate controls. Later blood repertoires were often dominated by clones from the donor CD8+ memory compartment. TRB overlap between skin or GI tissue T cells and blood was limited.

Trimming took 5 bases from V and 2 from J, leaving 13 bases between them. CDR1 is MDHEN and CDR2 is SYDVKM in the germline V gene. The CDR3 length is 14 residues. Of note for this clone: Its antigen is not known.

Cyclophosphamide on days +3 and +4 followed busulfan-fludarabine conditioning and a marrow graft. Sequencing used immunoSEQ multiplex PCR; TCRdb keeps in-frame clones, though not all of them. Counted here are 6,000 to 7,000 clones, just over 90% occurring once; the ten biggest clones make up approximately 13%. The chain couples TRBV28 to TRBJ2-7; maybe TRBD1 (6 bases). Specimen: PBMCs, collected around 1,300 days after allogeneic stem cell transplant with posttransplant cyclophosphamide. The source of this sequence is a female patient aged 50-59 years who received an allogeneic stem cell transplant from a related donor, was CMV-positive, and had no GVHD. Some T cells may have originated in the graft donor. The CDR3: CASSGGQGPYEQYF. The DNA for the CDR3 is TGTGCCAGCAGTGGGGGCCAGGGCCCCTACGAGCAGTACTTC.